The 4 T cell receptor beta chains below come from one sample, sequenced in a study of cytomegalovirus exposure and HLA in healthy donors. The PCR used 60 Vbeta and 13 Jbeta primers. Sequenced by immunoSEQ multiplex PCR; TCRdb stores in-frame clones only, minus some. The sample shows some 60,000 clones, less than 90% of them seen only once. The sample comprised PBMCs. These receptors were collected from a female donor in good health and CMV-seronegative.

The chain links TRBV19 to TRBJ1-5; no reliable D call. V lost 7 bases to trimming and J lost 6 bases, with 28 bases between them. This CDR3 contains 18 residues. Germline lookup yields CDR1 LNHDA and CDR2 SQIVND (reference sequence). CDR3 nucleotides: TGTGCCAGTACCCTCAACGACCCCGGTCGAGGGAAGGGTCAGCCCCAGCATTTT. Residues: CASTLNDPGRGKGQPQHF.

The rearrangement links TRBV4-1 to TRBJ2-3; TRBD2 aligns across 11 bases. CDR3 length: 17 residues. The V and J ends lost 0 bases and 3 bases, in that order; junction bases with no gene match: 5. Per germline, CDR1 MGHRA and CDR2 YSYEKL. CDR3 DNA sequence: TGCGCCAGCAGCCAAGATCGGGCTAGCGGGAGGACAGATACGCAGTATTTT. Protein product: CASSQDRASGRTDTQYF.

A word on this clone: Germline and junction disagree at one end, which may indicate a read error. The chain uses TRBV7-9 and TRBJ1-2, with D unclear. This CDR3 contains 15 residues. Per germline, CDR1 SEHNR and CDR2 FQNEAQ (reference sequence). Written as DNA, the CDR3 is TGTTCCAGCAGCCTCGAGGATACGATCTCCTATGGCTACACCTTC. Amino acids: CSSSLEDTISYGYTF.

This chain uses TRBV6-5 with TRBJ1-5, with D maybe TRBD1 (6 bases). Trimming removed 5 bases at V and 0 bases at J, with 11 bases between. Germline loops: CDR1 MNHEY, CDR2 SVGAGI. This CDR3 contains 15 residues. CDR3 sequence (DNA): TGTGCCAGCAGTCCCGACAGGTTTAGCAATCAGCCCCAGCATTTT. It specifies CASSPDRFSNQPQHF.